The rows below give T cell receptor beta chains drawn from one sample of a study of blood T cells in healthy people across ages. TCRdb ran MiXCR on the 5' RACE reads and lists one entry per CDR3 protein. The table has about a million distinct CDR3 sequences, roughly 50% seen once; the top ten hold around an eighth. Source material: blood. These receptors were obtained from a man aged 30-40 years in good health. CDR3s include the opening cysteine and the closing phenylalanine or tryptophan. The order of the fields is V gene, clone size, J gene, D gene, CDR3 DNA, CDR3 protein. D genes are given only for firm matches. Part of the rows lack a size; the others show once, few, many or a class for expanded clones.

TRBV6-5	NA	TRBJ1-4	NA	TGTGCCAGCAGTTACTCGGGGCAGGGTCTAACTAATGAAAAACTGTTTTTT	CASSYSGQGLTNEKLFF
TRBV4-1	NA	TRBJ2-6	NA	TGCGCCAGCAGCCAAGACACAGGGTCTGGGGCCAACGTCCTGACTTTC	CASSQDTGSGANVLTF
TRBV20-1	few	TRBJ1-2	TRBD1	TGCAGTGCTAGCTCACAGGGGGCGAGGGACTATGGCTACACCTTC	CSASSQGARDYGYTF
TRBV11-2	NA	TRBJ2-5	TRBD2	TGTGCCAGCAGCGGAACCGGGACTAGAGAGACCCAGTACTTC	CASSGTGTRETQYF
TRBV3-1	NA	TRBJ1-4	NA	TGTGCCAGCAGCCTTACCCCGGGAGTCGGGGAAAAACTGTTTTTT	CASSLTPGVGEKLFF
TRBV3-1	NA	TRBJ1-2	NA	TGTGCCAGCAGCCACGGGGAGGGGTATGGCTACACCTTC	CASSHGEGYGYTF
TRBV13	NA	TRBJ2-1	NA	TGTGCCAGCAGCCCCCAGGGGGAGGGCGCCTACAATGAGCAGTTCTTC	CASSPQGEGAYNEQFF
TRBV9	NA	TRBJ2-7	TRBD1	TGTGCCAGCAGCGCAGACGACAGGGGTGGTTACGAGCAGTACTTC	CASSADDRGGYEQYF
TRBV7-9	NA	TRBJ1-2	NA	TGTGCCAGCAGTTGGGAGACCCCAGGGTACACCTTC	CASSWETPGYTF
TRBV6-4	NA	TRBJ2-1	NA	TGTGCCAGCAGTGTGACCGGGACGGAGGGTTATAATGAGCAGTTCTTC	CASSVTGTEGYNEQFF
TRBV28	NA	TRBJ2-2	NA	TGTGCCAGCCTACTACCTGCCGGGGAGCTGTTTTTT	CASLLPAGELFF
TRBV5-6	NA	TRBJ2-7	TRBD1	TGTGCCAGCAGCTTGTTCGACAGGGTCTACGAGCAGTACTTC	CASSLFDRVYEQYF
TRBV28	NA	TRBJ2-5	NA	TGTGCCAGCGCCTACGGGCAAGAGACCCAGTACTTC	CASAYGQETQYF
TRBV28	NA	TRBJ1-5	NA	TGTGCCAGCAGTTTACGGTCCCAGCCCCAGCATTTT	CASSLRSQPQHF
TRBV6-1	few	TRBJ1-1	NA	TGTGCCAGCAGTGCCCCCCAGGGGAACACTGAAGCTTTCTTT	CASSAPQGNTEAFF
TRBV29-1	NA	TRBJ1-1	NA	TGCAGCGTTGGGGAGGGGGTAGCTGAAGCTTTCTTT	CSVGEGVAEAFF
TRBV5-1	NA	TRBJ1-1	NA	TGCGCCAGCAGCTGGCGGGAGATGAACACTGAAGCTTTCTTT	CASSWREMNTEAFF
TRBV27	NA	TRBJ1-2	TRBD1	TGTGCCAGCAGCCTCCAGGGGGTCCCTAACTATGGCTACACCTTC	CASSLQGVPNYGYTF
TRBV4-1	few	TRBJ2-7	TRBD1	TGCGCCAGCAGCCCCTCGGACAGGGCCTCCGAGCAGTACTTC	CASSPSDRASEQYF
TRBV27	NA	TRBJ2-2	NA	TGTCCACCGGGCCGCACCGGGGAGCTGTTTTTT	CPPGRTGELFF
TRBV27	few	TRBJ1-2	NA	TGTGCCAGCAGTTTTCAGGGAGGGTACGGCTACACCTTC	CASSFQGGYGYTF
TRBV3-1	NA	TRBJ2-1	TRBD2	TGTGCCAGCAGCCAACGAGTCACTAGCGGGGGGGCGAATGAGCAGTTCTTC	CASSQRVTSGGANEQFF
TRBV6-2/TRBV6-3	once	TRBJ2-4	NA	TGTGCCAGCAGCCGAGGGGGGACAGCGAACCCCCTAGCCAAAAACATTCAGTACTTC	CASSRGGTANPLAKNIQYF
TRBV28	NA	TRBJ2-3	NA	TGTGCCAGCAGTTTAGGAGGGGCTCTAGATACGCAGTATTTT	CASSLGGALDTQYF
TRBV7-2	NA	TRBJ2-7	NA	TGTGCCAGCAGCTTAGTTTGGGGGTTCTCCTACAATGAGCAGTACTTC	CASSLVWGFSYNEQYF
TRBV7-9	NA	TRBJ2-5	NA	TGTGCCGGCAGCTTAGTGGGCATGGCGGAAGAGACCCAGTACTTC	CAGSLVGMAEETQYF
TRBV6-2/TRBV6-3	NA	TRBJ2-1	TRBD2	TGTGTCAGCGGAAGGAACCCGTTCGGACTAGCGGGGGGCCTCTCCTACAATGAGCAGTTCTTC	CVSGRNPFGLAGGLSYNEQFF
TRBV3-1	NA	TRBJ2-7	NA	TGTGCCAGCATAGCCTCCGGGACCCGCTCCTACAATGAGCAGTACTTC	CASIASGTRSYNEQYF
TRBV20-1	many	TRBJ2-1	TRBD1	TGCAGTGCTAGTGGGGGACAGGGCAACAATGAGCAGTTCTTC	CSASGGQGNNEQFF
TRBV2	few	TRBJ1-5	NA	TGTGCCAGCAGCCGAGGGGCAGGGAGTGATCAGCCCCAGCATTTT	CASSRGAGSDQPQHF
TRBV30	NA	TRBJ1-2	TRBD1	TGTGCCTGGAGTTCCCCCAGGACAGGGGCGAGTGGCCACACCTTC	CAWSSPRTGASGHTF
TRBV5-1	NA	TRBJ1-1	NA	TGCGCCAGCAGCTTTGGGGACACCACTGAAGCTTTCTTT	CASSFGDTTEAFF
TRBV7-3	NA	TRBJ2-7	NA	TGTGCCAGCAGCTTAATAACGGGGGGCCGCTCCTACGAGCAGTACTTC	CASSLITGGRSYEQYF
TRBV12-3/TRBV12-4	NA	TRBJ2-3	NA	TGTGCCAGCAGTTTAGCTAGCCCGACAGATACGCAGTATTTT	CASSLASPTDTQYF
TRBV6-5	many	TRBJ2-7	NA	TGTGCCAGCAGCCGTATACTCAGCTACGAGCAGTACTTC	CASSRILSYEQYF
TRBV5-1	few	TRBJ2-1	NA	TGCGCCAGCAGCTTCGACAGCTTTTCCTACAATGAGCAGTTCTTC	CASSFDSFSYNEQFF
TRBV5-6	few	TRBJ2-7	NA	TGTGCCAGCAGTCCTAGAGAGAAGCTTGCCCCCTACGAGCAGTACTTC	CASSPREKLAPYEQYF
TRBV3-1	NA	TRBJ2-7	TRBD1	TGTGCCAGCAGCCAACTCGGGGACAGTCGGGCCGAGCAGTACTTC	CASSQLGDSRAEQYF
TRBV25-1	NA	TRBJ1-2	NA	TGTGCCAGCAGTGAAACAGGGTTGGGGGGCTACACCTTC	CASSETGLGGYTF
TRBV5-1	NA	TRBJ2-1	NA	TGCGCCAGTAGCTTGAGGGGCCGGAGCAATGAGCAGTTCTTC	CASSLRGRSNEQFF
TRBV12-3/TRBV12-4	NA	TRBJ1-1	TRBD1	TGTGCCAGCAGGCCTCAGGGGGCGAAGACTGAAGCTTTCTTT	CASRPQGAKTEAFF
TRBV20-1	NA	TRBJ1-1	TRBD1	TGCAGTGCCAAGACAGGGATACTAGGTGAAGCTTTCTTT	CSAKTGILGEAFF
TRBV12-3/TRBV12-4	NA	TRBJ2-3	TRBD2	TGTGCCAGCCATGGGGGAGGGTCGGATACGCAGTATTTT	CASHGGGSDTQYF
TRBV6-2/TRBV6-3	many	TRBJ2-7	NA	TGTGCCAGCAGTTACTATGACGAGCAGTACTTC	CASSYYDEQYF
TRBV7-8	few	TRBJ1-5	TRBD1	TGTGCCAGCAGCCGGACAGGGGGAAGCCAGCCCCAGCATTTT	CASSRTGGSQPQHF